This T cell receptor beta chain appears in the sequencing data of a study of blood T cell repertoires in COVID-19 (dated by TCRdb to the early 2020s). Notes on the research overall: The collaborator samples originated in the United States, Italy and Spain and spanned the acute and convalescent phases of COVID-19. The material from the prospective study consisted of cDNA or gDNA derived from T cells, B-cell-depleted T cells, or PBMCs. Deeply sampled blood TCRbeta repertoires from subjects exposed to, actively infected with, or recovered from COVID-19 were included in the dataset. The repertoires were made available in a free public database intended to serve as a resource for research on the immune response to SARS-CoV-2. The samples were drawn from the first 160 participants of the ongoing ImmuneRACE study and from 1,200 or so subjects provided by 6 global collaborators. Sample metadata almost always included a de-identified subject ID, COVID-19 status, age in years and sex. Where HLA class I and class II types were available, the types were taken from metadata supplied by the sample provider, not from assay-based typing. Study-wide conclusions, independent of this receptor: The amount of clinical and demographic metadata varied by source and participant and was provided uncurated.

TCRbeta CDR3 regions were amplified from genomic DNA using the immunoSEQ Assay, a bias-controlled multiplex PCR. Regarding the original processing steps: The number of nucleated cells in each sample was estimated from the amplification of reference gene primers within the assay. To quantify the absolute abundance of each unique TCRbeta CDR3 rearrangement, sequence reads were collapsed and filtered. For each sample, productive Simpson clonality was calculated as the square root of Simpson's diversity index over productive rearrangements. TCRdb retrieved this table from immuneACCESS and kept in-frame rearrangements only. Not all clones are present; in checked studies, unresolved V genes account for under half, and no reason is known for the remainder. The V and J calls and clone size come from that table; D and trimming were worked out from the DNA. In all, the sample holds tens of thousands of clones, and around 90% of those were seen once. The top ten hold roughly 5% of the sample.

In Seattle, one collaborating source enrolled patients while the infection was active and tracked those patients longitudinally over the course of disease. Each collaborating institution followed its own protocols to collect whole blood in K2EDTA tubes. For TCRbeta analysis, collaborators shipped samples as frozen whole blood, isolated PBMCs, or DNA extracted from either of those sample types. V lost 5 bases and J lost 6 bases, and the count of bases not matched to a germline gene is 7. CDR1 and CDR2, looked up from the germline V gene (reference sequence), are SEHNR and FQNEAQ. From cysteine to phenylalanine, the CDR3 is 13 amino acids long. The retained sequence is limited to the CDR3, 39 bases, with the frame set at the first base. With respect to this clone: Its antigen remains unidentified. The input lacks base qualities; no much larger clone sits a single base away.

The rearranged chain carries TRBV7-9 and TRBJ2-7, with TRBD1 matching 7 junction bases. The clonotype comes from a man aged 55 to 69 with COVID-19, enrolled during active disease. The specimen sequenced was peripheral blood. The sequenced DNA is TGTGCCAGCAGCCTTCGACAGGGTCGCGAGCAGTACTTC. The translation is CASSLRQGREQYF.